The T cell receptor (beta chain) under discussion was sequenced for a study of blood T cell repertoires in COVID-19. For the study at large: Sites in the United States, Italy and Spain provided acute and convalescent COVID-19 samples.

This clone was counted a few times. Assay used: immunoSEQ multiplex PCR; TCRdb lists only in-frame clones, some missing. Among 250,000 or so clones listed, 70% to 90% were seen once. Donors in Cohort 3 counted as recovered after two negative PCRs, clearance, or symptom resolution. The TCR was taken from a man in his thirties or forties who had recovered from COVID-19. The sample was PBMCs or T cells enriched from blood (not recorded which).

The CDR3 is CASSLRSRAGEQYF. CDR3 DNA sequence: TGTGCCAGCAGCTTGAGGAGCAGGGCTGGGGAGCAGTACTTC. The chain uses TRBV5-6 and TRBJ2-7; possibly TRBD1 for D (5 bases). V was pared by 1 base and J by 7 bases, with 15 bases between. This CDR3 spans 14 amino acids. Germline CDR1 SGHDT, CDR2 YYEEEE. Combining the CDR3 with reference TRBV5-6 and TRBJ2-7 gives the whole variable domain DAGVTQSPTHLIKTRGQQVTLRCSPKSGHDTVSWYQQALGQGPQFIFQYYEEEERQRGNFPDRFSGHQFPNYSSELNVNALLLGDSALYLCASSLRSRAGEQYFGPGTRLTVT.